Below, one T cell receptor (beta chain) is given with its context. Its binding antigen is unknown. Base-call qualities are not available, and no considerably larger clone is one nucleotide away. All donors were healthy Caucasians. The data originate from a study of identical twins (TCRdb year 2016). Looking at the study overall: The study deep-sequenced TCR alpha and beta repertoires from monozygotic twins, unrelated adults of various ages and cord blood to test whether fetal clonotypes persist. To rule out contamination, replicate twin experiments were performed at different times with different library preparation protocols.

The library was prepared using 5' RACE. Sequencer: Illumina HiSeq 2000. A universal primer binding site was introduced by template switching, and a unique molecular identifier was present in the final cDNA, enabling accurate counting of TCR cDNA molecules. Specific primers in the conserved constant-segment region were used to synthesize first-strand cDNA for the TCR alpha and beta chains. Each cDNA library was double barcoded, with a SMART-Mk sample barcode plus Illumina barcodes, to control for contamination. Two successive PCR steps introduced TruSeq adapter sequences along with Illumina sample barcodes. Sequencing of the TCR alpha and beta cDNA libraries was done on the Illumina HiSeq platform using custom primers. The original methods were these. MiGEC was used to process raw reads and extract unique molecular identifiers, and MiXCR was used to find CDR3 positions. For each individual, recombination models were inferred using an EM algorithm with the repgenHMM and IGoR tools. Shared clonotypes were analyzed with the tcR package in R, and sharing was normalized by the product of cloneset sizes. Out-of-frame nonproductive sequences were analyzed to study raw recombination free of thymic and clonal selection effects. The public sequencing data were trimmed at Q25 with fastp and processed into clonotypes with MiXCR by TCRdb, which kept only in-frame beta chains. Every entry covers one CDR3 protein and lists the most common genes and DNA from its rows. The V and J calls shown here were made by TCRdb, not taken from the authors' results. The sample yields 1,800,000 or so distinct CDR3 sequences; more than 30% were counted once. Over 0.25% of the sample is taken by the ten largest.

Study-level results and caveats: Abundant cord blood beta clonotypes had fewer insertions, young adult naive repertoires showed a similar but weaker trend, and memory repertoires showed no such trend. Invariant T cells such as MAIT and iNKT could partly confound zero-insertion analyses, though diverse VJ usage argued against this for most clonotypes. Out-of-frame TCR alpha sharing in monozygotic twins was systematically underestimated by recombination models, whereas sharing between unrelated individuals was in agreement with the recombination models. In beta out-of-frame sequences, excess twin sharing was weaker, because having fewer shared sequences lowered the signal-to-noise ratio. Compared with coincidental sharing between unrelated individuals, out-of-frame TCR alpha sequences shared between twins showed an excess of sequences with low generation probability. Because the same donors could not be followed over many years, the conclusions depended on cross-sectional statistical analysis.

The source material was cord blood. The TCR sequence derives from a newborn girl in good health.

Read as DNA, the sequence is TGTGCCAGCAGTTATTACAGGAATGAAAAACTGTTTTTT. Translated, this gives CASSYYRNEKLFF. This chain is built from TRBV12-3 or TRBV12-4 and TRBJ1-4; TRBD1 could be the D gene, as 5 bases match. The cysteine opens and the phenylalanine closes a CDR3 of 13 amino acids. Only the CDR3 part of the read is kept: 39 bases, read in frame from the first base. V sheds 4 bases and J sheds 5 bases, leaving 8 bases between their ends.